The T cell receptor (beta chain) under discussion was sequenced for a study of CD8 T cells in Susac syndrome. The RNA input was about 0.45 to 1 ug, and it was reverse transcribed with random hexamers. Coverage of TCR beta CDR3 amplification by immunoSEQ multiplex PCR extended to 54 Vbeta and 13 Jbeta. TCRdb re-called the immunoSEQ multiplex PCR reads with MiXCR, one entry per CDR3 protein. The sample contains fewer than 250,000 distinct CDR3 sequences, about 93% of which appear only once. Comments on this clonotype: Its antigen is undetermined.

Study-level findings and limits: The study acknowledged a relatively small number of individuals in its TCR sequencing and HLA analysis.

Germline V gene sequence: CDR1 PRHDT, CDR2 FYEKMQ (reference sequence). With 5 bases clipped from V and 6 bases from J, the junction kept 14 bases outside the gene matches. This CDR3 spans 17 amino acids. V usage is TRBV13 and J usage is TRBJ2-1, with 9 nucleotides matching TRBD1. Sequencing input: CD8+ T cells from PBMCs. The sequence was obtained from a human donor with multiple sclerosis. The CDR3 DNA reads TGTGCCAGCAGCCCCGGAGGAACAGGGGGCCGGCTCAATGAGCAGTTCTTC. Its translation: CASSPGGTGGRLNEQFF. Drawing the rest from reference TRBV13 and TRBJ2-1, the complete variable domain is AAGVIQSPRHLIKEKRETATLKCYPIPRHDTVYWYQQGPGQDPQFLISFYEKMQSDKGSIPDRFSAQQFSDYHSELNMSSLELGDSALYFCASSPGGTGGRLNEQFFGPGTRLTVL.